This is a list of T cell receptor beta chains from one sample in a study of patients and donors after allogeneic stem cell transplantation. MiXCR was run by TCRdb on the RT-PCR reads, yielding one entry per CDR3 protein. The sample lists some 150,000 distinct CDR3 sequences; approximately 35% were seen once. The sequenced sample was blood, either unsorted or a sorted T cell fraction (not recorded which). These receptor sequences come from a human donor who was either an allogeneic HSCT recipient or a stem cell or donor lymphocyte infusion donor (not recorded which). It is not recorded whose cells these are; they may come from a transplant donor. Each CDR3 is given with its conserved first and last residue. Each record gives: clone size, D gene, V gene, J gene, CDR3 protein, CDR3 DNA. D genes are given only for firm matches. Clone sizes are given selectively: once, few, many, or a class where the clone is expanded.

-	TRBD1	TRBV7-9	TRBJ1-2	CASSYGTGEAYTF	TGTGCCAGCAGCTACGGGACAGGGGAGGCCTACACCTTC
-	-	TRBV28	TRBJ2-3	CASRAFTDTQYF	TGTGCCAGCCGGGCTTTCACAGATACGCAGTATTTT
-	TRBD1	TRBV7-3	TRBJ1-2	CASSLTGVVGYTF	TGTGCCAGCAGCTTGACAGGGGTAGTTGGCTACACCTTC
few	-	TRBV29-1	TRBJ2-7	CSVGRDGYSYEQYF	TGCAGCGTTGGTCGGGACGGGTACTCCTACGAGCAGTACTTC
-	TRBD2	TRBV11-2	TRBJ2-1	CASSSKPRGGLGEQFF	TGTGCCAGCAGCTCTAAGCCCCGGGGGGGCCTCGGTGAGCAGTTCTTC
few	TRBD1	TRBV9	TRBJ1-4	CASSFTGEENEKLFF	TGTGCCAGCAGCTTCACAGGGGAAGAGAATGAAAAACTGTTTTTT
-	-	TRBV20-1	TRBJ1-2	CSAGETASNYGYTF	TGCAGTGCAGGCGAGACGGCCTCTAACTATGGCTACACCTTC
few	TRBD1	TRBV15	TRBJ1-6	CATSPTGQNSPLHF	TGTGCCACCAGCCCGACAGGGCAAAATTCACCCCTCCACTTT
few	-	TRBV12-3/TRBV12-4	TRBJ1-5	CASRNRESQPQHF	TGTGCCAGCCGTAACAGGGAGAGTCAGCCCCAGCATTTT
few	TRBD1	TRBV20-1	TRBJ1-2	CSARDSYGYTF	TGCAGTGCTCGGGACAGCTATGGCTACACCTTC
-	-	TRBV20-1	TRBJ1-2	CSVVLRGYTF	TGCAGTGTTGTCCTCAGGGGCTACACCTTC
-	-	TRBV5-1	TRBJ1-4	CASTLSELFF	TGCGCCAGCACCCTATCGGAACTGTTTTTT
-	TRBD1	TRBV20-1	TRBJ2-1	CSARTGGVHEQFF	TGCAGTGCCCGGACAGGGGGTGTCCATGAGCAGTTCTTC
-	-	TRBV24-1	TRBJ1-1	CATSDYENTEAFF	TGTGCCACCAGTGATTATGAGAACACTGAAGCTTTCTTT
few	TRBD1	TRBV12-3/TRBV12-4	TRBJ1-5	CASRTGTGEQPQHF	TGTGCCAGCAGAACGGGGACAGGGGAGCAGCCCCAGCATTTT
few	-	TRBV6-5	TRBJ1-1	CASSYERSTEAFF	TGTGCCAGCAGTTATGAGAGATCCACTGAAGCTTTCTTT
few	-	TRBV7-2	TRBJ1-1	CASSPHSSGKTEAFF	TGTGCCAGCAGCCCCCATTCGTCAGGGAAGACTGAAGCTTTCTTT
-	-	TRBV5-1	TRBJ1-1	CASSASMNTEAFF	TGCGCCAGCAGCGCCTCAATGAACACTGAAGCTTTCTTT
-	-	TRBV30	TRBJ1-1	CAWGRGTEAFF	TGTGCCTGGGGACGAGGCACTGAAGCTTTCTTT
few	TRBD2	TRBV12-3/TRBV12-4	TRBJ2-3	CASSFWGLAGGRTDTQYF	TGTGCCAGCAGTTTTTGGGGACTAGCGGGGGGCCGCACAGATACGCAGTATTTT
-	TRBD2	TRBV28	TRBJ2-3	CASSFSASGGLTDTQYF	TGTGCCAGCAGTTTCTCCGCTAGCGGGGGCCTCACAGATACGCAGTATTTT
many	-	TRBV12-3/TRBV12-4	TRBJ1-5	CASSWGGNQPQHF	TGTGCCAGCAGTTGGGGAGGCAATCAGCCCCAGCATTTT
-	-	TRBV18	TRBJ2-3	CASSPLRGLTDTQYF	TGTGCCAGCTCCCCCCTGCGGGGACTCACAGATACGCAGTATTTT
few	TRBD1	TRBV7-2	TRBJ2-5	CASSSGGQETQYF	TGTGCCAGCAGCTCAGGGGGCCAAGAGACCCAGTACTTC
once	-	TRBV7-6	TRBJ2-7	CAITGEGYEQYF	TGTGCCATCACAGGGGAGGGCTACGAGCAGTACTTC
-	TRBD1	TRBV5-1	TRBJ1-5	CASSQGQGTQPQHF	TGCGCCAGCAGCCAAGGACAGGGGACTCAGCCCCAGCATTTT
-	-	TRBV25-1	TRBJ2-2	CASSESPGVSGELFF	TGTGCCAGCAGTGAGTCCCCCGGGGTGTCCGGGGAGCTGTTTTTT
few	-	TRBV6-2/TRBV6-3	TRBJ1-1	CASDETGRLNTEAFF	TGTGCCAGCGACGAAACAGGGAGATTGAACACTGAAGCTTTCTTT
-	-	TRBV13	TRBJ1-2	CASSLGGDGYTF	TGTGCCAGCAGCTTAGGCGGTGATGGCTACACCTTC
few	-	TRBV28	TRBJ1-5	CASSSPGLLSNQPQHF	TGTGCCAGCAGTTCGCCGGGACTGCTTAGCAATCAGCCCCAGCATTTT
-	-	TRBV27	TRBJ2-7	CASSPYPLTAYSYEQYF	TGTGCCAGCAGTCCTTACCCTCTGACAGCCTACTCCTACGAGCAGTACTTC
-	-	TRBV28	TRBJ1-5	CASRPDRNQPQHF	TGTGCCAGCAGACCCGACAGAAATCAGCCCCAGCATTTT
-	-	TRBV12-3/TRBV12-4	TRBJ1-2	CASSLYRRGMAGYTF	TGTGCCAGCAGTCTATACCGGAGGGGCATGGCTGGCTACACCTTC
-	-	TRBV6-5	TRBJ2-1	CASRLSSYNEQFF	TGTGCCAGCAGGTTGAGCTCCTACAATGAGCAGTTCTTC
few	-	TRBV10-3	TRBJ1-1	CAISESTGTEAFF	TGTGCCATCAGTGAGTCGACGGGCACTGAAGCTTTCTTT
few	TRBD1	TRBV15	TRBJ1-1	CATGQGGTEAFF	TGTGCCACCGGACAGGGAGGGACTGAAGCTTTCTTT
many	-	TRBV12-3/TRBV12-4	TRBJ1-5	CASSRTADSNQPQHF	TGTGCCAGCAGTCGGACAGCAGATAGCAATCAGCCCCAGCATTTT
few	TRBD1	TRBV29-1	TRBJ2-3	CSVDRGIADTQYF	TGCAGCGTCGACAGGGGTATCGCAGATACGCAGTATTTT
-	TRBD2	TRBV20-1	TRBJ2-1	CSAPSHAGGPPEQFF	TGCAGTGCTCCCTCCCATGCGGGGGGGCCTCCTGAGCAGTTCTTC
-	-	TRBV29-1	TRBJ2-5	CSVEVQGFQETQYF	TGCAGCGTTGAAGTTCAAGGGTTTCAAGAGACCCAGTACTTC
-	-	TRBV30	TRBJ2-1	CAWSGGLPNEQFF	TGTGCCTGGAGTGGGGGACTCCCAAATGAGCAGTTCTTC
many	-	TRBV24-1	TRBJ1-2	CATCVPLHGYTF	TGTGCCACCTGCGTTCCCTTGCATGGCTACACCTTC
-	-	TRBV5-1	TRBJ2-1	CASSLESLWPYNEQFF	TGCGCCAGCAGCTTGGAGAGCCTGTGGCCCTACAATGAGCAGTTCTTC
-	TRBD1	TRBV5-1	TRBJ2-1	CASSQTGDPYNEQFF	TGCGCCAGCAGCCAGACAGGGGACCCCTACAATGAGCAGTTCTTC
many	-	TRBV20-1	TRBJ2-1	CSALMGGRYNEQFF	TGCAGTGCCCTAATGGGGGGCCGCTACAATGAGCAGTTCTTC
-	TRBD1	TRBV27	TRBJ1-1	CASSSTGYSEAFF	TGTGCCAGCAGTTCGACAGGGTACTCTGAAGCTTTCTTT
-	-	TRBV7-6	TRBJ2-3	CASSLVSTTDTQYF	TGTGCCAGCAGCTTAGTGAGTACCACAGATACGCAGTATTTT
few	TRBD1	TRBV7-8	TRBJ1-2	CASSLDRGGYTF	TGTGCCAGCAGCCTAGACAGGGGAGGCTACACCTTC
few	-	TRBV6-1	TRBJ1-5	CASSDMGYSNQPQHF	TGTGCCAGCAGTGATATGGGTTATAGCAATCAGCCCCAGCATTTT
-	-	TRBV20-1	TRBJ1-5	CSAREDQGNQPQHF	TGCAGTGCTAGAGAGGATCAGGGCAATCAGCCCCAGCATTTT
-	TRBD1	TRBV24-1	TRBJ2-4	CATSDPGQAEGQYF	TGTGCCACCAGTGATCCGGGACAGGCCGAGGGACAGTACTTC
-	TRBD1	TRBV30	TRBJ1-5	CAWSVLGTGGNQPQHF	TGTGCCTGGAGTGTACTTGGGACAGGGGGGAATCAGCCCCAGCATTTT
-	-	TRBV4-2	TRBJ1-1	CASSQGYREVNTEAFF	TGTGCCAGCAGCCAAGGATACAGGGAAGTGAACACTGAAGCTTTCTTT
once	TRBD2	TRBV5-1	TRBJ2-5	CASSLVSGGQETQYF	TGCGCCAGCAGCTTGGTTAGCGGGGGGCAAGAGACCCAGTACTTC
-	-	TRBV6-2/TRBV6-3	TRBJ2-7	CASSYGGLESYEQYF	TGTGCCAGCAGTTACGGGGGACTGGAGAGTTACGAGCAGTACTTC
-	-	TRBV12-3/TRBV12-4	TRBJ1-2	CASSSPRMYGYTF	TGTGCCAGCAGTTCGCCGCGGATGTACGGCTACACCTTC
few	-	TRBV18	TRBJ2-5	CASSSENRPEETQYF	TGTGCCAGCTCATCCGAGAACCGACCCGAGGAGACCCAGTACTTC
-	-	TRBV6-2/TRBV6-3	TRBJ1-6	CASSYGSPLHF	TGTGCCAGCAGTTACGGTTCACCCCTCCACTTT
-	-	TRBV12-3/TRBV12-4	TRBJ1-2	CASSLASGSYNGYTF	TGTGCCAGCAGTTTAGCCTCTGGGTCCTACAATGGCTACACCTTC
-	-	TRBV28	TRBJ1-5	CASSPVEGPQPQHF	TGTGCCAGCAGCCCAGTAGAGGGCCCTCAGCCCCAGCATTTT